These 15 T cell receptor beta chains came from one sample sequenced in a study of monozygotic twins with inflammatory bowel disease (dated by TCRdb to the late 2010s). Library generation was performed with 5' RACE. Sequencing was carried out with an Illumina HiSeq 2500. After reprocessing by TCRdb, each CDR3 protein sequence is one entry, and no DNA is given. Per the sample table, the count is 350,000 to 550,000 distinct CDR3 sequences. Roughly 2.3% of the sample is held by the ten biggest clonotypes. Sample: blood. Every receptor here comes from a human donor with ulcerative colitis or Crohn's disease, or a healthy co-twin of an affected twin (not recorded which).

The chain uses TRBV7-9 and TRBJ2-7; TCRdb's D gene call, TRBD1, goes unchecked for lack of DNA. The CDR3 is made up of 11 amino acids. Germline V gene data show CDR1 as SEHNR and CDR2 as FQNEAQ (reference sequence). This chain's CDR3 is CASSLNRGVYF.

The gene calls are TRBV7-9 and TRBJ1-2. This CDR3 has 14 residues. Germline V gene data show CDR1 as SEHNR and CDR2 as FQNEAQ (reference sequence). The CDR3 is CASSLDAASEGYTF.

The gene calls are TRBV28 and TRBJ2-6; TCRdb calls TRBD1, which cannot be checked without DNA. This CDR3 spans 18 amino acids. Germline CDR1 is MDHEN and CDR2 is SYDVKM. CDR3 region: CASSFLGQGAPGANVLTF.

V is TRBV7-9 and J is TRBJ2-3. In germline, CDR1 is SEHNR, CDR2 FQNEAQ (reference sequence). CDR3 size: 12 residues. The CDR3: CASSSYPETQYF.

The gene calls are TRBV5-4 and TRBJ2-1; absent DNA, TCRdb's TRBD1 call cannot be checked. Germline V CDR1 and CDR2: SGHNT, YYREEE (reference sequence). The CDR3 contains 13 residues. This chain's CDR3 is CASSWRDSGEQFF.

The chain employs TRBV20-1 and TRBJ2-4; TCRdb outputs TRBD2, but without DNA this stays unchecked. CDR1 and CDR2 from the germline V gene are DFQATT and SNEGSKA (reference sequence). This CDR3 is 12 amino acids long. The CDR3 is CSASSLPGWEYF.

V usage is TRBV7-6 and J usage is TRBJ1-3; there is no DNA to check the TCRdb D call of TRBD1. The CDR3 extends over 15 amino acids. CDR1 and CDR2 from the germline V gene are SGHVS and FNYEAQ. The CDR3 here is CASSLATDTGNTIYF.

The chain links TRBV9 to TRBJ2-3; no DNA is available, so the TRBD2 call from TCRdb remains unchecked. Germline lookup yields CDR1 SGDLS and CDR2 YYNGEE. CDR3 length: 17 amino acids. The CDR3 loop is CASSVVGLAGGLDTQYF. Based on the CDR3 plus reference TRBV9 and TRBJ2-3, the full variable domain is DSGVTQTPKHLITATGQRVTLRCSPRSGDLSVYWYQQSLDQGLQFLIQYYNGEERAKGNILERFSAQQFPDLHSELNLSSLELGDSALYFCASSVVGLAGGLDTQYFGPGTRLTVL.

Here the CDR3 reads CASSVSQGNEQFF. J is TRBJ2-1 and V is TRBV9; the D call from TCRdb, TRBD1, cannot be confirmed without DNA. CDR1 is SGDLS, CDR2 YYNGEE, per germline. There are 13 residues in the CDR3.

J is TRBJ1-2 and V is TRBV12-3 or TRBV12-4; TCRdb returns TRBD1, unconfirmable since there is no DNA. This CDR3 region has 14 residues. The CDR3 is CASRHTDRADGYTF.

This chain joins TRBV10-3 and TRBJ2-7; TCRdb's D gene call, TRBD1, goes unchecked for lack of DNA. This CDR3 region has 14 residues. CDR1 is ENHRY, CDR2 SYGVKD, per germline. Here the CDR3 reads CAISGVRQGYEQYF.

The CDR3 protein is CASSEQGGGQPQHF. The V call is TRBV6-1, the J call TRBJ1-5; TCRdb designates TRBD1, a call that cannot be tested without DNA. In germline, CDR1 is MNHNS, CDR2 SASEGT. The length of the CDR3 is 14 residues.

This chain connects TRBV6-1 to TRBJ1-6. The CDR3 has 14 amino acids. CDR1 and CDR2 from the germline V gene are MNHNS and SASEGT. The CDR3 loop reads CASSEVLRNSPLHF.

The chain employs TRBV7-9 and TRBJ2-7; lacking DNA, the TRBD1 call made by TCRdb goes unchecked. Germline assignment: CDR1 SEHNR and CDR2 FQNEAQ (reference sequence). The CDR3 loop spans 13 amino acids. Here the CDR3 reads CASSLGTPYEQYF. Full variable domain (missing parts from reference TRBV7-9 and TRBJ2-7): DTGVSQNPRHKITKRGQNVTFRCDPISEHNRLYWYRQTLGQGPEFLTYFQNEAQLEKSRLLSDRFSAERPKGSFSTLEIQRTEQGDSAMYLCASSLGTPYEQYFGPGTRLTVT.

V and J are TRBV20-1 and TRBJ2-1; TCRdb names TRBD1, which stays unverified in the absence of DNA. Germline values: CDR1 DFQATT, CDR2 SNEGSKA (reference sequence). CDR3 size: 15 residues. This chain's CDR3 is CSARDYSGGANEQFF.